Below, one T cell receptor (beta chain) is given with its context. A few counts support this clonotype. The specificity of this receptor is unknown. Within one base of it there is no much larger clone, and no base qualities were kept. The data derive from a study of T cells in Graves' hyperthyroidism and ophthalmopathy (dated by TCRdb to the late 2010s). Study-wide context: Peripheral blood samples were taken at initial diagnosis, before any treatment was given. TCR V-J signatures able to tell the groups apart were searched for in a discovery cohort of 90 to 100 patients, of whom 40 to 45 had Graves' ophthalmopathy and roughly 57 had stable Graves' hyperthyroidism. An independent validation cohort of about 20 hyperthyroidism patients and over 15 patients who later progressed to ophthalmopathy tested prospective prediction of ophthalmopathy. For training and testing, the roughly 97 patients in the discovery cohort were randomly divided in a 7:3 ratio. In more than five Graves' hyperthyroidism patients, the study also compared T-cell repertoires from thyroid tissue with T-cell repertoires from blood. After blood sampling, hyperthyroidism patients were treated with methimazole at a starting dose of 30 mg daily, and ophthalmopathy patients were treated with high-dose intravenous methylprednisolone. The paper reports TCR Vbeta CDR3 sequencing of 130 to 150 peripheral blood samples: over 40 ophthalmopathy, about 75 hyperthyroidism and approximately 17 progressor patients. What the research found in general, with its limitations: Most expanded thyroid clonotypes (frequency above 0.001) were also detected in blood, a finding suggesting that blood repertoires may reflect thyroid immune responses. In cross-validation, a model built on a 13 V-J signature told ophthalmopathy apart from stable hyperthyroidism with under 90% sensitivity and approximately 81% specificity, and in testing the same model reached 80%/75%. No statistical method was used to fix the sample size in advance, and group allocation was not hidden from the investigators. In validation, the model predicted progression to ophthalmopathy with roughly 70% sensitivity and less than 80% specificity, a median of 6.5 months before onset.

A patient counted as having stable Graves' hyperthyroidism if no progression to ophthalmopathy occurred over 18 months of follow-up. Hyperthyroidism patients were newly diagnosed, with disease duration under 2 months, and aged 18 to 65 years. Exclusion was applied to patients with uncontrolled infections, other autoimmune diseases, pregnancy or lactation. Diagnoses were based on clinical symptoms, serum thyroxine and TRAb, thyroid ultrasound and orbital computed tomography. PBMCs were separated from 10 ml of fresh peripheral blood using Ficoll-Paque density gradient centrifugation. Total RNA was extracted using Trizol reagent, and RNA quality was assessed on an Agilent 2100 Bioanalyzer. CDR1 and CDR2, looked up from the germline V gene, are SGHTA and FQGNSA. CDR3 length: 14 amino acids, cysteine to phenylalanine. CDR3 DNA only is kept here, 42 bases in frame from base 1. Between the V and J ends, shortened by 4 bases and 2 bases respectively, the junction contains 12 bases.

Amplification of TCR beta CDR3 regions was carried out from RNA transcripts. The TCR CDR3 was subjected to a first round of RT-PCR using the HTBI primer set and the Qiagen OneStep RT-PCR kit. Libraries were constructed in a second round of multiplex PCR, after which size selection and purification were performed. Sequencing of the libraries was done on an Illumina HiSeq2000 using paired-end 100 bp reads. In the paper's pipeline: SOAPnuke was used to process the raw data, with reads discarded if the reads contained adapters or uncalled bases, had a mean Phred below 15, or lacked an exact constant-primer or identifier match. COPE v1.2.5 was used to merge the high-quality paired reads, and each unique nucleotide sequence was defined as a clonotype. Clonotypes were aligned to IMGT TRBV, TRBD and TRBJ reference segments using MiTCR v1.1. Only V-J combinations with frequency above 0.0001, covering about 99% of repertoires, were analysed. A TCS score was defined as the ratio between F50 (clonal expansion) and ExV (chaos), using BLOSUM62-based TCRdist between CDR3 peptides within each V-J. Welch's t-statistics and random forest reduced roughly 540 V-J features to 13, which were used in a naive Bayes classifier (R e1071). The public reads were reprocessed in TCRdb via fastp at Q25 and MiXCR, keeping in-frame beta chains. CDR3 protein duplicates are merged, each entry listing the most common genes and DNA. Clone size and V and J calls follow TCRdb, not the original study. The sample has roughly 750,000 distinct CDR3 sequences on record, approximately 16% of them singletons. The leading ten clones occupy around 7.7% of the sample.

Rearrangement joined TRBV7-2 to TRBJ2-7; too little of a D gene remains to name it. Sequenced material: blood. The receptor comes from a man aged 18 to 29 with Graves' hyperthyroidism. The CDR3: CASSSNWLTYEQYF. At the DNA level, the sequence is TGTGCCAGCAGCTCAAACTGGCTGACCTACGAGCAGTACTTC.